This T cell receptor beta chain was profiled in a study of blood T cell repertoires in COVID-19. Germline CDR1 reads LGHNA; CDR2 reads YNFKEQ. The CDR3 has 15 amino acids. V was clipped by 0 bases and J by 5 bases, with 11 bases between them. The assay was immunoSEQ multiplex PCR, and TCRdb's table has in-frame clones only and misses some. In the table there are about 82,000 clones, 85% to 90% of which are singletons. The genes are TRBV4-2 and TRBJ1-5; unclear D gene. This receptor was identified in a woman aged 45-59 years with acute COVID-19. The sequenced sample consisted of PBMCs or T cells enriched from blood (not recorded which). This CDR3 is CASSQEWQNYQPQHF. CDR3 nucleotide sequence: TGTGCCAGCAGCCAAGAATGGCAGAATTATCAGCCCCAGCATTTT.